This T cell receptor beta chain was documented in a study of blood T cell repertoires in COVID-19. Study at large: Donors in the United States, Italy and Spain gave samples during acute or convalescent COVID-19.

The method was immunoSEQ multiplex PCR; TCRdb's version includes in-frame clones alone and lacks a portion of them. Seen here are 30,000 to 45,000 clones, around nine tenths observed once, and the top ten hold around 4.9%. With 5 bases clipped from V and 8 bases from J, the junction kept 19 bases outside the gene matches. The CDR3 has 18 residues. Germline assignment: CDR1 SEHNR and CDR2 FQNEAQ (reference sequence). Sequencing was performed on peripheral blood. This sequence originates from a woman between 65 and 79 years old with active COVID-19. The chain is built from TRBV7-9 and TRBJ2-1, with 9 bases aligning to TRBD1. CDR3 DNA: TGTGCCAGCAGCGCACGCCCACAACAGGGGGCGACCTTCCATGAGCAGTTCTTC. It yields the protein CASSARPQQGATFHEQFF.